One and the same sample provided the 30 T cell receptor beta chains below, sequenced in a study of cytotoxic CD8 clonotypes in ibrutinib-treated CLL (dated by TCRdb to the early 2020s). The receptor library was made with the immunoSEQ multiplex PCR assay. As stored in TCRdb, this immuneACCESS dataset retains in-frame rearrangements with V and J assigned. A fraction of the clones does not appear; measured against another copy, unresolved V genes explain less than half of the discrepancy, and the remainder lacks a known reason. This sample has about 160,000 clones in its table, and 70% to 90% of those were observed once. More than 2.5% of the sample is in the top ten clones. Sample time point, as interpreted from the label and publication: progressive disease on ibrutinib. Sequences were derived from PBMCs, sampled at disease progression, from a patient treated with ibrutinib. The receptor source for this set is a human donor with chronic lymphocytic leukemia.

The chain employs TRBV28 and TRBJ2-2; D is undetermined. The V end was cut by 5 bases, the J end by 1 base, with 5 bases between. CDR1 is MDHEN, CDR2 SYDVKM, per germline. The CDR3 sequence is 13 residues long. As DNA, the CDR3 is TGTGCCAGCAGTGACAAGAACACCGGGGAGCTGTTTTTT. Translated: CASSDKNTGELFF.

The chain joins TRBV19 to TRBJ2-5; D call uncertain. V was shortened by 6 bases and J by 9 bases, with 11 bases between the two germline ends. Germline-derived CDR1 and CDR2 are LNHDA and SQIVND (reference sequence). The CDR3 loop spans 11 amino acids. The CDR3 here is CASSNLLAQYF. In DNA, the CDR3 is TGTGCCAGTAGCAACCTGCTGGCCCAGTACTTC.

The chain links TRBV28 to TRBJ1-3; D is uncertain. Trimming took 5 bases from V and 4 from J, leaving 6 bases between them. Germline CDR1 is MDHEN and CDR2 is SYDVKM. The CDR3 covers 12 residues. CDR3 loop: CASSLGGNTIYF. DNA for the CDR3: TGTGCCAGCAGTCTGGGGGGAAACACCATATATTTT.

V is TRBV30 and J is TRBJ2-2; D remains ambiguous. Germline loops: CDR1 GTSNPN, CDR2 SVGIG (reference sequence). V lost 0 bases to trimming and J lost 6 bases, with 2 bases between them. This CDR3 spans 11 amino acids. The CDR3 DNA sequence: TGTGCCTGGAGTGTACCCGGGGAGCTGTTTTTT. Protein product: CAWSVPGELFF.

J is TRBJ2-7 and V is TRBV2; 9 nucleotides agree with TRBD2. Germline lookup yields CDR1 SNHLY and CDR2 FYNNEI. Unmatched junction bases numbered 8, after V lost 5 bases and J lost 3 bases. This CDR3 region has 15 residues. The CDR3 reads CASSPSSGKDYEQYF. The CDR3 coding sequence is TGTGCCAGCAGTCCCTCTAGCGGGAAGGACTACGAGCAGTACTTC.

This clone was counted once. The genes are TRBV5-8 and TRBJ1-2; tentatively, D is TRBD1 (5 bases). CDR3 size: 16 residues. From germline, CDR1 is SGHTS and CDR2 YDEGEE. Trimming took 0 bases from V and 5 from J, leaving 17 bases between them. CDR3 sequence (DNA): TGTGCCAGCAGCTTGGTGGTTCCAGGGTTAGGGTATGGCTACACCTTC. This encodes CASSLVVPGLGYGYTF.

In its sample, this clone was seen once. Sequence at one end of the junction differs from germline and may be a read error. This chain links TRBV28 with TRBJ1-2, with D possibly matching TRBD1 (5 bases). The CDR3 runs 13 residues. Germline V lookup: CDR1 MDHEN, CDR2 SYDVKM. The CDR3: CASSLPTALTLYF. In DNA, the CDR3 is TGTGCCAGCAGTTTACCGACAGCCCTAACGCTTTACTTC.

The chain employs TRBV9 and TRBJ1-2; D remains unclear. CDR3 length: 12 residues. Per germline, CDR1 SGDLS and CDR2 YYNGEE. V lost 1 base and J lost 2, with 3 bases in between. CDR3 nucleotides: TGTGCCAGCAGCGTACAGAACTATGGCTACACCTTC. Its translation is CASSVQNYGYTF. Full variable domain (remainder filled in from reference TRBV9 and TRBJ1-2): DSGVTQTPKHLITATGQRVTLRCSPRSGDLSVYWYQQSLDQGLQFLIQYYNGEERAKGNILERFSAQQFPDLHSELNLSSLELGDSALYFCASSVQNYGYTFGSGTRLTVV.

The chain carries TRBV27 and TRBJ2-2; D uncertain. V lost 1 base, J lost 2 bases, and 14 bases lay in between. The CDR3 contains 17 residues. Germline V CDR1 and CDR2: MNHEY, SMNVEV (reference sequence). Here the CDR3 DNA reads TGTGCCAGCAGTTTATATTCGGGTATTCTAAACACCGGGGAGCTGTTTTTT. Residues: CASSLYSGILNTGELFF.

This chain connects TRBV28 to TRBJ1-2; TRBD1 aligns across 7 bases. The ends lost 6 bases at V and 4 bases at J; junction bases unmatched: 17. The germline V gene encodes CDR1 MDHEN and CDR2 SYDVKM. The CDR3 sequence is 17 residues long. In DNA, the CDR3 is TGTGCCAGCAGCACTTTGGGGCAGGGGGATCGGGGCTATGGCTACACCTTC. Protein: CASSTLGQGDRGYGYTF.

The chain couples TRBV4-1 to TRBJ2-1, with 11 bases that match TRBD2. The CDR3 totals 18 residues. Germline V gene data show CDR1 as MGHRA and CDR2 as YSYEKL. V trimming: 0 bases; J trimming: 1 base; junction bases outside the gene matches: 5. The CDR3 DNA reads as TGCGCCAGCAGCCAAGATCGCACTAGCGGGAGTTCCTACAATGAGCAGTTCTTC. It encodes CASSQDRTSGSSYNEQFF.

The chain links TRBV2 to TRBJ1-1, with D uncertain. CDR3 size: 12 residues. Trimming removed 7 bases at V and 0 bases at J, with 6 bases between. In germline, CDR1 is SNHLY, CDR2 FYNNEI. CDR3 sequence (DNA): TGTGCCAGCACGAGGTTGAACACTGAAGCTTTCTTT. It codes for CASTRLNTEAFF.

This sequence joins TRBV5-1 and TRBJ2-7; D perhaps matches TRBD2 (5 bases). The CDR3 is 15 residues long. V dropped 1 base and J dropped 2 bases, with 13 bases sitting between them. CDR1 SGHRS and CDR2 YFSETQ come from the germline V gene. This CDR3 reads CASSLTAGATYEQYF. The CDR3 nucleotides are TGCGCCAGCAGCTTGACGGCGGGCGCCACCTACGAGCAGTACTTC.

The CDR3: CASSQRHLQETQYF. CDR3 coding DNA: TGCGCCAGCAGCCAGCGACACCTCCAAGAGACCCAGTACTTC. The V call is TRBV4-1, the J call TRBJ2-5; D gene uncertain. CDR1 MGHRA and CDR2 YSYEKL come from the germline V gene. Deletions cut 3 bases from V and 1 base from J, with 9 bases between. There are 14 residues in the CDR3.

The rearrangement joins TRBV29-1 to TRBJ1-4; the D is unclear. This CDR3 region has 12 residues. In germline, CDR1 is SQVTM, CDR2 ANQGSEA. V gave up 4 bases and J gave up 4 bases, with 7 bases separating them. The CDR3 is CSVVLSNEKLFF. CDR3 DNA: TGCAGCGTTGTCTTAAGTAATGAAAAACTGTTTTTT.

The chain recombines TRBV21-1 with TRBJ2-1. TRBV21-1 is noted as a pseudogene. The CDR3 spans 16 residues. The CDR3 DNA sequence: TGTGCCAGCAGCCTACAGGACGGGGACTCCTACAATGAGCAGTTCTTC. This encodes CASSLQDGDSYNEQFF.

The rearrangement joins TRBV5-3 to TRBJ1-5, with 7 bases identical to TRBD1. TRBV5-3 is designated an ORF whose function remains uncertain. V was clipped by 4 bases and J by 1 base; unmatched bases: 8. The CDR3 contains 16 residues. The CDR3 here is CARSRLTGRSNQPQHF. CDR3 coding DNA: TGTGCCAGAAGCCGACTGACAGGGCGCAGCAATCAGCCCCAGCATTTT.

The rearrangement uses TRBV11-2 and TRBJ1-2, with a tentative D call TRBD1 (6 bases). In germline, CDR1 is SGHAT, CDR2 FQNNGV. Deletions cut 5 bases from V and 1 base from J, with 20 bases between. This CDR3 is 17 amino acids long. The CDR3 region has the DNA TGTGCCAGCAGCGAGCCGGGACACACAAGCTATAACTATGGCTACACCTTC. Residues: CASSEPGHTSYNYGYTF.

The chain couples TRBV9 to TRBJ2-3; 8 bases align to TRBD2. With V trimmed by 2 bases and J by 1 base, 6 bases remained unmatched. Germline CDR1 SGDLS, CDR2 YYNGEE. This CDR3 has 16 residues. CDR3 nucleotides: TGTGCCAGCAGCGTCGGACTAGCCCCCGGCACAGATACGCAGTATTTT. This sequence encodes CASSVGLAPGTDTQYF.

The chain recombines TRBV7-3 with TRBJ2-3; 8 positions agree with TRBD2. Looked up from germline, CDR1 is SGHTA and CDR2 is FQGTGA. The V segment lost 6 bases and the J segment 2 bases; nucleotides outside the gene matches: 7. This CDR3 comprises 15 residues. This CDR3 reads CASSSTSVYTDTQYF. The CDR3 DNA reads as TGTGCCAGCAGTTCGACTAGCGTTTACACAGATACGCAGTATTTT.

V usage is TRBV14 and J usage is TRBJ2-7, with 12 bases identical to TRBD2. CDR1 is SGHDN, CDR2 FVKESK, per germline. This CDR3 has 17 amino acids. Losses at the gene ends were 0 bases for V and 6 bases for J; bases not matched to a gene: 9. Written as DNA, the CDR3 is TGTGCCAGCAGCCAAGAGAACCGACTAGCGGGAGTCGCCGAGCAGTACTTC. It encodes CASSQENRLAGVAEQYF.

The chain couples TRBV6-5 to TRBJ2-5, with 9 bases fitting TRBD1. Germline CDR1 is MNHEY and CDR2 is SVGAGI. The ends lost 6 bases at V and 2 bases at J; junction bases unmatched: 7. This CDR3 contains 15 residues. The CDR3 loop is CASSAPGTGQETQYF. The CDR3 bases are TGTGCCAGCAGCGCCCCCGGGACAGGGCAAGAGACCCAGTACTTC.

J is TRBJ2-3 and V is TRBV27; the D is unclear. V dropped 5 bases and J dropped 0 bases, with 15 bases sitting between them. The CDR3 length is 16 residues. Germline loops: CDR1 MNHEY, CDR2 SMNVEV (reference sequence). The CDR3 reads CASSLGFSYSTDTQYF. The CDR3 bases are TGTGCCAGCAGTCTGGGTTTTAGTTATAGCACAGATACGCAGTATTTT.

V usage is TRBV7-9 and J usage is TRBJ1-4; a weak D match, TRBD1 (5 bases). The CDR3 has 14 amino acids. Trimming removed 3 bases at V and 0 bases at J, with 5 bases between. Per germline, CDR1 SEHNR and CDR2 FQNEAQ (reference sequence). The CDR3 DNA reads TGTGCCAGCAGCTTGACAGCAACTAATGAAAAACTGTTTTTT. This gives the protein CASSLTATNEKLFF.

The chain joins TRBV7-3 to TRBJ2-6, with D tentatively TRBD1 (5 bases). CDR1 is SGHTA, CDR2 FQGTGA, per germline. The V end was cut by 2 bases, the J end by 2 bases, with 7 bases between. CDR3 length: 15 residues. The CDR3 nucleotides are TGTGCCAGCAGCTTATCAGGGACTGGGGCCAACGTCCTGACTTTC. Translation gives CASSLSGTGANVLTF.

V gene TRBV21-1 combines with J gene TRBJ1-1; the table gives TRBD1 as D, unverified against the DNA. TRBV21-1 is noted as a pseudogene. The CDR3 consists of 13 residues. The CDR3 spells CASSAQGDTEAFF. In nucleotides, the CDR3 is TGTGCCAGCAGCGCCCAGGGGGACACTGAAGCTTTCTTT.

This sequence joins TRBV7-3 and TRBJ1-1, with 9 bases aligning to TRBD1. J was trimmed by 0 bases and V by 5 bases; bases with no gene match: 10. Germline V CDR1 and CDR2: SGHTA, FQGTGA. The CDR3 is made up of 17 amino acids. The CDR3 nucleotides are TGTGCCAGCAGCCCGACGCCGGGACAGGGAATGAACACTGAAGCTTTCTTT. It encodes CASSPTPGQGMNTEAFF.

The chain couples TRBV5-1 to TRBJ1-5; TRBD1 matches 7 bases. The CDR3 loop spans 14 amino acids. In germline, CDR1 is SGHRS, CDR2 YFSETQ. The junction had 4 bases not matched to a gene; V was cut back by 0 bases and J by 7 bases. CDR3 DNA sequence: TGCGCCAGCAGCTTGGCGGCCAGGGGGCAGCCCCAGCATTTT. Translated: CASSLAARGQPQHF.

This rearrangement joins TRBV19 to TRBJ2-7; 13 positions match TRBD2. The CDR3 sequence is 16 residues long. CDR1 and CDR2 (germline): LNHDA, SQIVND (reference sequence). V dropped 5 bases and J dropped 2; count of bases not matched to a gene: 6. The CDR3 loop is CASSPGLAGTPYEQYF. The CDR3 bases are TGTGCCAGTAGTCCGGGACTAGCGGGAACTCCCTACGAGCAGTACTTC. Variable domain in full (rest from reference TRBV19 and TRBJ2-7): DGGITQSPKYLFRKEGQNVTLSCEQNLNHDAMYWYRQDPGQGLRLIYYSQIVNDFQKGDIAEGYSVSREKKESFPLTVTSAQKNPTAFYLCASSPGLAGTPYEQYFGPGTRLTVT.

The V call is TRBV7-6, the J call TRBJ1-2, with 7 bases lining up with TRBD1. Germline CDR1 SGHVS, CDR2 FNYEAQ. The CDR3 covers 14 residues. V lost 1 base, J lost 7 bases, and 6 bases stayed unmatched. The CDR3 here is CASSLDRGQSGYTF. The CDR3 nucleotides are TGTGCCAGCAGCTTAGATCGGGGACAGAGTGGCTACACCTTC.